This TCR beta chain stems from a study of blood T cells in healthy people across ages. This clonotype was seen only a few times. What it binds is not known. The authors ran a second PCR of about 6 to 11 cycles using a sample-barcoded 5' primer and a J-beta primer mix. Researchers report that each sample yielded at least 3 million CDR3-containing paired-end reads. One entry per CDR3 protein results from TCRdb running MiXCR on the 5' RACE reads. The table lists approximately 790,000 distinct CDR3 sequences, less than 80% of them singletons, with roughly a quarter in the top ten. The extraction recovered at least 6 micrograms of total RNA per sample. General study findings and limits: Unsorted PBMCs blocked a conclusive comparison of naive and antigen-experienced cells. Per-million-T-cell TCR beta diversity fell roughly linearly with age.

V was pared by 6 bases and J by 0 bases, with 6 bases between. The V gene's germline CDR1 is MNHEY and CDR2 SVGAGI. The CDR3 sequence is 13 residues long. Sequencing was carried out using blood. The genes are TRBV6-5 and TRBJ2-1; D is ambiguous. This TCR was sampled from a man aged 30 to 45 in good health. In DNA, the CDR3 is TGTGCCAGCAGCTGGAGCTCCTACAATGAGCAGTTCTTC. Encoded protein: CASSWSSYNEQFF.